This T cell receptor beta chain was identified in a study of T cell clonality in common variable immunodeficiency. Points from the study as a whole: Repertoire-complication correlations in CVID were limited by patient heterogeneity. In common variable immunodeficiency, TCR beta chains reportedly carried fewer deletions and N-nucleotide insertions.

Of CVID subjects, approximately 14 were female and 29 male, mean age around 36. CVID subjects were neither ill nor on immunomodulatory or immunosuppressive medication at sampling. Here immunoSEQ multiplex PCR was the method, and the copy in TCRdb shows in-frame clones only, minus some. The repertoire yields approximately 30,000 clones, none seen only once; the top ten contain around 7%. Unmatched junction bases numbered 11, after V lost 3 bases and J lost 6 bases. Germline CDR1 SGHRS, CDR2 YFSETQ. The CDR3 consists of 16 residues. This clone was seen at least ten times. What it binds is not known. The CDR3 goes on 3 residues after the read ends, and that part is filled in from the germline J gene.

Sequenced input: peripheral blood mononuclear cells. This sequence originates from a human donor with common variable immunodeficiency. J is TRBJ2-3 and V is TRBV5-1; 9 bases line up with TRBD2. The CDR3 reads CASSSRGGRASDTQYF. CDR3 DNA (partial): TGCGCCAGCAGCTCCCGCGGCGGGAGGGCCTCGGATACG.